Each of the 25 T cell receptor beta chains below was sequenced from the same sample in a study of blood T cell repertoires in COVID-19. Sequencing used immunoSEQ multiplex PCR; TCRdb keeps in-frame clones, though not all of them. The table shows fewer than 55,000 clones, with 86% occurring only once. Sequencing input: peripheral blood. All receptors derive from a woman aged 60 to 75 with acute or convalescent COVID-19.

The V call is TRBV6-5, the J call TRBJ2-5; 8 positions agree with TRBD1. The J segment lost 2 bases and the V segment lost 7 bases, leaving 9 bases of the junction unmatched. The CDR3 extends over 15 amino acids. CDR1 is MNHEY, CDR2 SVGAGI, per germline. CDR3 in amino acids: CASKGRRTGQETQYF. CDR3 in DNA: TGTGCCAGCAAGGGGCGAAGGACAGGGCAAGAGACCCAGTACTTC.

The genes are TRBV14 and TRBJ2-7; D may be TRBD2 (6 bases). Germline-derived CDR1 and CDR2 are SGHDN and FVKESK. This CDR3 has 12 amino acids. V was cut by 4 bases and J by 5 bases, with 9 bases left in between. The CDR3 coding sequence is TGTGCCAGCAGCCCGACTAGAAACGAGCAGTACTTC. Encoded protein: CASSPTRNEQYF.

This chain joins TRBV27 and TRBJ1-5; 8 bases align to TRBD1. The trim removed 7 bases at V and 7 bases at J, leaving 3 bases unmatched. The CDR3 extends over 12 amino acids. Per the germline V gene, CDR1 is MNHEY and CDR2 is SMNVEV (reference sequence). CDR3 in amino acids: CASKTGGQPQHF. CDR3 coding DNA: TGTGCCAGCAAAACAGGGGGGCAGCCCCAGCATTTT.

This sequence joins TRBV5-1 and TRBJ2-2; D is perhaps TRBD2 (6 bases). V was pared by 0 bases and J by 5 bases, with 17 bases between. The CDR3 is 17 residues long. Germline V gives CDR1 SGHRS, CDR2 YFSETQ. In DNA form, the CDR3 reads TGCGCCAGCAGCTTGGCCAGCGACAGCCGGGAGACCGGGGAGCTGTTTTTT. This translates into CASSLASDSRETGELFF.

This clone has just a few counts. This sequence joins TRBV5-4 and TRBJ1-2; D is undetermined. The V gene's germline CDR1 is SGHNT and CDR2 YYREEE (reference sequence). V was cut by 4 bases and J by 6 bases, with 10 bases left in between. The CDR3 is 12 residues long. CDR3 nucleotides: TGTGCCAGCAGCAGGCCGAGGGATGGCTACACCTTC. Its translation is CASSRPRDGYTF. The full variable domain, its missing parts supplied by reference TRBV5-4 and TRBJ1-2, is ETGVTQSPTHLIKTRGQQVTLRCSSQSGHNTVSWYQQALGQGPQFIFQYYREEENGRGNFPPRFSGLQFPNYSSELNVNALELDDSALYLCASSRPRDGYTFGSGTRLTVV.

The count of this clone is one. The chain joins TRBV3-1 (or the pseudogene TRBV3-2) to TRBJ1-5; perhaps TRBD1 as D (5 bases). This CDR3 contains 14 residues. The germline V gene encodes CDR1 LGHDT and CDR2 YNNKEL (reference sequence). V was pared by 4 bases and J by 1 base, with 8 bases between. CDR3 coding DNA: TGTGCCAGCAGCCTACGGGGGAGCAATCAGCCCCAGCATTTT. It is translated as CASSLRGSNQPQHF.

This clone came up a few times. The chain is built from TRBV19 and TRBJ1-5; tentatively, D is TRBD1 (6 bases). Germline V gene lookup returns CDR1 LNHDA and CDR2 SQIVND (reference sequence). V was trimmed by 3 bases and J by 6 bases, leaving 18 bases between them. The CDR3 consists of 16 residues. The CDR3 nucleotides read TGTGCCAGTAGTATCATACAGGGTACGTCCAGTCAGCCCCAGCATTTT. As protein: CASSIIQGTSSQPQHF.

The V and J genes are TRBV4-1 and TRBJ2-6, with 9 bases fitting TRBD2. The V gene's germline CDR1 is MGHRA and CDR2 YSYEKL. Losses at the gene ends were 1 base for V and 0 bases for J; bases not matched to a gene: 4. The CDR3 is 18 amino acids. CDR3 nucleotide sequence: TGCGCCAGCAGCCAAGGTAGCGGGAGAGGCTCTGGGGCCAACGTCCTGACTTTC. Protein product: CASSQGSGRGSGANVLTF.

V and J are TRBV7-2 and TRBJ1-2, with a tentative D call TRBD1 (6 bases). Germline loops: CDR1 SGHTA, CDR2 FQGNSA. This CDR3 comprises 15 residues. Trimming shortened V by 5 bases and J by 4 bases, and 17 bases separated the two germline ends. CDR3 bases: TGTGCCAGCAGCCCACAATCAGGGGTACCCTATGGCTACACCTTC. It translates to CASSPQSGVPYGYTF.

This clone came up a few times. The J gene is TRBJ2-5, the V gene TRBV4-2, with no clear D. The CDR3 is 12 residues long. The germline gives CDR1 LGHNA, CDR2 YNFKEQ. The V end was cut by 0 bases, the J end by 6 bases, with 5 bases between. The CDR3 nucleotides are TGTGCCAGCAGCCAAGATCTCCAGACCCAGTACTTC. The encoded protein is CASSQDLQTQYF.

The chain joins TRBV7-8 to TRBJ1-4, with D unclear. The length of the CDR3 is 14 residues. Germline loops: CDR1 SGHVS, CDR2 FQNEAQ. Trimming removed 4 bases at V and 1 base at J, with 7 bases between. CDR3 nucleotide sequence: TGTGCCAGCAGCTGGAGGGTAACTAATGAAAAACTGTTTTTT. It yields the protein CASSWRVTNEKLFF.

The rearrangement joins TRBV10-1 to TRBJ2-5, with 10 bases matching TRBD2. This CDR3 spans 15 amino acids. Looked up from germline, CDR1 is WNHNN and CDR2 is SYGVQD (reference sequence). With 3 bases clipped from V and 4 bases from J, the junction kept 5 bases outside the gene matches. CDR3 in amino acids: CASSDSLAGVETQYF. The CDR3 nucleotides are TGCGCCAGCAGTGATTCGCTAGCGGGAGTAGAGACCCAGTACTTC.

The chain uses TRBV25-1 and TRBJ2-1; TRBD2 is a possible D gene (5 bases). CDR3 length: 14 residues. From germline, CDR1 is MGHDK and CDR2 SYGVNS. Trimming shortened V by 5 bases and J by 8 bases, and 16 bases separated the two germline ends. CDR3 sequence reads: CASSSATTIDEQFF. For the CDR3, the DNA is TGTGCCAGCAGTTCTGCGACTACGATCGATGAGCAGTTCTTC.

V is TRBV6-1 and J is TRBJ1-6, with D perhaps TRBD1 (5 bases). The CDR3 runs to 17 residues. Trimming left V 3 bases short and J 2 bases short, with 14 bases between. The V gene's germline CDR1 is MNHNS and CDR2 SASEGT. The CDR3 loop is CASSELFRGTYNSPLHF. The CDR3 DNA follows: TGTGCCAGCAGTGAGCTTTTTCGGGGGACCTATAATTCACCCCTCCACTTT.

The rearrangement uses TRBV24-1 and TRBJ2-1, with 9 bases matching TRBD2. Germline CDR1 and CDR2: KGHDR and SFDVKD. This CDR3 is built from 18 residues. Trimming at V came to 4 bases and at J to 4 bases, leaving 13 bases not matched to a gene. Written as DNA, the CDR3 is TGTGCCACCAGTGACCCCTCCCCCCTAGCGGGAAGTTACAATGAGCAGTTCTTC. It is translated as CATSDPSPLAGSYNEQFF.

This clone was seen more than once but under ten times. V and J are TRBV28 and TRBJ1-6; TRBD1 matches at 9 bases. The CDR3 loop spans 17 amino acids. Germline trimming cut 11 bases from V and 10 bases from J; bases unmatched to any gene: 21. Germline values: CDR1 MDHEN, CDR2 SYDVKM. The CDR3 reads CASSNFRYRGRRSPLHF. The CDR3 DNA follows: TGTGCCTCTTCAAATTTTAGATACAGGGGGCGGCGATCACCCCTCCACTTT.

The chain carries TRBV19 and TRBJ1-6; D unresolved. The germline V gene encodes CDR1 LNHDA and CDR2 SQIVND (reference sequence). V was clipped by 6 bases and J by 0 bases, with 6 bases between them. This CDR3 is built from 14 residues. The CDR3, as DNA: TGTGCCAGTAGCATCAGCTCCTATAATTCACCCCTCCACTTT. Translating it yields CASSISSYNSPLHF.

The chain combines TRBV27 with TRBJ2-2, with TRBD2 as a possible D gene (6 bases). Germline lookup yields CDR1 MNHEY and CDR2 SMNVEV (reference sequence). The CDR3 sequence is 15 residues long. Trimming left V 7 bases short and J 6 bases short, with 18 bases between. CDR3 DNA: TGTGCCAGCAATTTGCCGGGAAGGGAGGCCGGGGAGCTGTTTTTT. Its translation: CASNLPGREAGELFF.

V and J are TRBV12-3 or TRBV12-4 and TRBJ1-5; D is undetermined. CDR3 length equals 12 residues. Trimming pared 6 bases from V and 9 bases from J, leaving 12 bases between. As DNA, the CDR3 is TGTGCCAGCAGCCTGCTACACAGGCCCCAGCATTTT. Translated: CASSLLHRPQHF.

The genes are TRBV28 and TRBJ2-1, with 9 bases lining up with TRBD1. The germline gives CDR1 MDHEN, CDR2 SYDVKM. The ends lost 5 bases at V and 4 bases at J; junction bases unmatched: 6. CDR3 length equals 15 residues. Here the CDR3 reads CASSTSGTGYNEQFF. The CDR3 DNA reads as TGTGCCAGCAGTACATCCGGGACAGGGTACAATGAGCAGTTCTTC.

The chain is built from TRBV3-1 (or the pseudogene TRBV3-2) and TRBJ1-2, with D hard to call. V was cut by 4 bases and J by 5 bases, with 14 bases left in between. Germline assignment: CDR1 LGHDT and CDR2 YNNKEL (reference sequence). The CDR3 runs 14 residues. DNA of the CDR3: TGTGCCAGCAGCCTTAAAGGGAGCGAGTATGGCTACACCTTC. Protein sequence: CASSLKGSEYGYTF.

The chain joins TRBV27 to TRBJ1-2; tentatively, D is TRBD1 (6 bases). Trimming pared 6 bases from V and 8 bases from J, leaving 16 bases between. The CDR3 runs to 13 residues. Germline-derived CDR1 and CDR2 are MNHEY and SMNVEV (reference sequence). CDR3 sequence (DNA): TGTGCCAGCAGCCCCAACAGGGTGGGCGGCTACACCTTC. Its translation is CASSPNRVGGYTF.

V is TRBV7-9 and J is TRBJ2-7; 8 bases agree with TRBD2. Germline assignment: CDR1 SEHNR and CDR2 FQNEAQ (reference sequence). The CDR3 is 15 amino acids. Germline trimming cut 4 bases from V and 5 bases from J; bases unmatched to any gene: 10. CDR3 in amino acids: CASSSLSGSKDEQYF. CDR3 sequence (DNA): TGTGCCAGCAGCTCCTTGAGCGGGAGCAAAGACGAGCAGTACTTC.

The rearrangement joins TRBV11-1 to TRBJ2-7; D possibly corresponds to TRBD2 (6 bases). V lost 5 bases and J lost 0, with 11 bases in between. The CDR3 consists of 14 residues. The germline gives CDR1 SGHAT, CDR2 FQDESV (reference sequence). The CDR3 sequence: CASSLQGLSYEQYF. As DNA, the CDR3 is TGTGCCAGCAGCCTCCAGGGACTCTCCTACGAGCAGTACTTC.

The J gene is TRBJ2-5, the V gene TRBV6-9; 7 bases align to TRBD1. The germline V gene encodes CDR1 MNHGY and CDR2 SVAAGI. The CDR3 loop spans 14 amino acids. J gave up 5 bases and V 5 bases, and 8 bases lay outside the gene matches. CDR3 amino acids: CASSADRTQETQYF. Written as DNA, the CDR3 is TGTGCCAGCAGTGCGGACAGGACCCAGGAGACCCAGTACTTC.